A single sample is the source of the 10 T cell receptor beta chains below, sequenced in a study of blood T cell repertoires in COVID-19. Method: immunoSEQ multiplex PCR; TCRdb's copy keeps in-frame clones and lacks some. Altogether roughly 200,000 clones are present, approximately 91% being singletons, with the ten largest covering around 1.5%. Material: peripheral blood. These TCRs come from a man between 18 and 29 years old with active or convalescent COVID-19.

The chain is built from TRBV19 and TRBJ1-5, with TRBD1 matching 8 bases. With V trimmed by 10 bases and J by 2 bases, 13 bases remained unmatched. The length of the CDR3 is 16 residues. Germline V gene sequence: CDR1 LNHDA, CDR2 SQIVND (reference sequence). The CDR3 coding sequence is TGTGCCACCTCGGACAGGGAACGGCGGCGCAATCAGCCCCAGCATTTT. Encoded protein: CATSDRERRRNQPQHF.

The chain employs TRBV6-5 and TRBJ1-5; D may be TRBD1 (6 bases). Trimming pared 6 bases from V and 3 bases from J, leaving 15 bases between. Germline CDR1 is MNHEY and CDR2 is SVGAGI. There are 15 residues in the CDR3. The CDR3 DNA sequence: TGTGCCAGCAGCACAGATTACAGGGACAATCAGCCCCAGCATTTT. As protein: CASSTDYRDNQPQHF.

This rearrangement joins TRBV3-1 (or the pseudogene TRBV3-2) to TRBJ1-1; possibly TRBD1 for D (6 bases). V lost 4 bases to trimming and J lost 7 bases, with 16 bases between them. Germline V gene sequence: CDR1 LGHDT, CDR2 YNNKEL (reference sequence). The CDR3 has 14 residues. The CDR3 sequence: CASSPGQGWGEAFF. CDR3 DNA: TGTGCCAGCAGCCCCGGCCAGGGGTGGGGTGAAGCTTTCTTT.

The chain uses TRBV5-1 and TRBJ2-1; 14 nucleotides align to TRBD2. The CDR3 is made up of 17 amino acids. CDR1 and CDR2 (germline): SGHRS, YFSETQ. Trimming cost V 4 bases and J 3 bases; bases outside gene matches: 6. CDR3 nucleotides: TGCGCCAGCAGCCCGGGGACTAGCGGGAGTTTCTACAATGAGCAGTTCTTC. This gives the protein CASSPGTSGSFYNEQFF.

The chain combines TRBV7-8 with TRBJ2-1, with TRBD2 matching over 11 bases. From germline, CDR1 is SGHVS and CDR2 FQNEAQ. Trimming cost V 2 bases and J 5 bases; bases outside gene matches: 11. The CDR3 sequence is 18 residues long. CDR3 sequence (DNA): TGTGCCAGCAGCTTAATCTTTCCTAGCGGGAGGCTAAACAATGAGCAGTTCTTC. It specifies CASSLIFPSGRLNNEQFF.

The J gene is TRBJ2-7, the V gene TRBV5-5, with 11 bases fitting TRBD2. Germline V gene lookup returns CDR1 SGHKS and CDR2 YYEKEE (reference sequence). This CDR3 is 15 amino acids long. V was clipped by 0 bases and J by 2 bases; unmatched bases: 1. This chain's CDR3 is CASSLGLAGTYEQYF. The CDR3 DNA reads TGTGCCAGCAGCTTGGGACTAGCGGGAACCTACGAGCAGTACTTC.

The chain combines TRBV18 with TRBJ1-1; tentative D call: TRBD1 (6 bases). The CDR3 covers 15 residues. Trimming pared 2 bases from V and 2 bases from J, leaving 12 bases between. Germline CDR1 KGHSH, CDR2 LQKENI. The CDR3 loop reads CASSPGSGENTEAFF. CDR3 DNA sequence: TGTGCCAGCTCACCAGGGTCAGGGGAAAACACTGAAGCTTTCTTT.

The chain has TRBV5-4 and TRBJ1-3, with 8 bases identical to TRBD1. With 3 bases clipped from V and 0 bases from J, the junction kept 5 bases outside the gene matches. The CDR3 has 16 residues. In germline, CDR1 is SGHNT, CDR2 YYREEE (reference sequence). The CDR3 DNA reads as TGTGCCAGCAGCTGGGACAGGTCCACCTCTGGAAACACCATATATTTT. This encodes CASSWDRSTSGNTIYF. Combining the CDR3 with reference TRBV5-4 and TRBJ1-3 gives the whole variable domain ETGVTQSPTHLIKTRGQQVTLRCSSQSGHNTVSWYQQALGQGPQFIFQYYREEENGRGNFPPRFSGLQFPNYSSELNVNALELDDSALYLCASSWDRSTSGNTIYFGEGSWLTVV.

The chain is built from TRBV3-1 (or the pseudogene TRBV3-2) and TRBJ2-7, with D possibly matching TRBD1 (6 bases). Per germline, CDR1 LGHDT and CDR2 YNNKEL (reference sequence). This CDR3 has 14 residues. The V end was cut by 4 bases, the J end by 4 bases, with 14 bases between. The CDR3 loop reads CASSRGTQLYEQYF. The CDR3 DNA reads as TGTGCCAGCAGCCGAGGGACACAACTTTACGAGCAGTACTTC.

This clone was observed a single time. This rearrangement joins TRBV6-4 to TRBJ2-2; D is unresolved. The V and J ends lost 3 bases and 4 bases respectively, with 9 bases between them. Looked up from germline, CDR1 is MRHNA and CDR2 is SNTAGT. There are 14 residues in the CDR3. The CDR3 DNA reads TGTGCCAGCAGTGAACTATTTTTCACCGGGGAGCTGTTTTTT. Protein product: CASSELFFTGELFF.